Below, one TCR beta chain is given with its context. This clone was counted a single time. The clone's antigen remains unknown. The input lacks base qualities; no much larger clone sits a single base away. The data derive from a study of vaccination effects on CD4 cells after COVID-19 (dated by TCRdb to the early 2020s). Background for the entire study: Across the study, the median time from the second dose to post-vaccine sampling was 72 days (range 14 to 241). SARS-CoV-2 spike-specific CD4+ TCR repertoires from before and after mRNA vaccination were compared in COVID-19 convalescent patients and in infection-naive vaccine recipients. The full study included 10 COVID-19 convalescent patients and a handful of SARS-CoV-2-naive healthy vaccine recipients. Cultures from other donors in the study were sequenced using the Oncomine TCR Beta short-read assay on an Illumina iSeq 100.

The ViraFEST assay stimulated PBMC with viral peptide pools and then used TCR sequencing to identify antigen-specific CD4+ T cell clonotypes by expansion. After about 9 days of culture, CD4+ T cells were isolated with the EasySep CD4+ T cell isolation kit. Participants received two doses of either the BNT162b2 or the mRNA-1273 mRNA SARS-CoV-2 vaccine. Healthy vaccine recipients had no prior SARS-CoV-2 infection, confirmed by negative nucleocapsid antibodies before and after vaccination. About 2.1 million PBMC per well were cultured with around 9.8 ug/ml peptides in IMDM containing about 5% human AB serum, about 10 IU/ml IL-2 and gentamicin. Half of the culture medium was replaced with fresh IL-2-containing medium on days 3 and 7. Unless noted otherwise, every peptide stimulation condition was cultured in triplicate wells. PBMC were separated from whole blood using Ficoll-Paque Plus gradient centrifugation and were then either cryopreserved at -140C or used fresh. The spike proteins of SARS-CoV-2 and of the common cold coronaviruses HCoV-NL63, HCoV-OC43 and HCoV-229E were spanned by overlapping peptide pools. The QIAamp micro DNA kit was used to extract genomic DNA from the cultured CD4+ T cells.

The paper's findings and limits, for the study overall: The study was limited by a small number of convalescent patients and lacked early post-infection timepoints. Among healthy vaccine recipients, nearly all vaccine-induced clones were SARS-CoV-2 mono-reactive, and only 1 of 255 was cross-reactive with common cold coronaviruses. Both infection-induced and vaccine-induced clones contracted markedly at late post-vaccination timepoints, which is consistent with waning T cell responses.

Between the V and J ends, shortened by 3 bases and 3 bases respectively, the junction contains 8 bases. Including the terminal cysteine and phenylalanine, the CDR3 comprises 13 residues. The retained sequence is limited to the CDR3, 39 bases, with the frame set at the first base. CDR1 and CDR2 are read off the germline V gene (reference sequence) as LNHDA and SQIVND. Receptor libraries were prepared by the immunoSEQ multiplex PCR assay. DNA from the cultured and isolated CD4+ T cells underwent TCR beta CDR3 sequencing. Per the source publication's procedure: Non-productive TCR sequences were removed, reads were trimmed to the CDR3 region, and CDR3s of at least 7 amino acids were retained. Antigen-specific clonotypes were identified using the MANAFEST web app by comparison of expansion in peptide wells against reference cultures. To be called positive, a clone needed expansion at FDR<0.05 compared with the reference and with all other wells, an odds ratio greater than 5, and a frequency greater than 0.1% in two replicate wells. Clonotypes significantly expanded in SARS-CoV-2 spike wells and in at least one common cold coronavirus spike condition were defined as cross-reactive. Levenshtein distance calculated with the stringdist R package was used to assess CDR3 similarity, and unrooted trees were constructed with ape in R 3.6.1. TCRdb mirrors the immuneACCESS table, restricted to in-frame sequences. Some clones are absent from its copies; in checked studies, under half trace to an unresolved V gene, and the reason for the others is unknown. V, J and clone size are those of that table, while D and trimming were read from the DNA. This sample is represented by about 31,000 clones; over 75% of them were singletons. The biggest ten clones account for about 5% of the sample.

The chain is assembled from TRBV19 and TRBJ1-1; a confident D gene designation cannot be given. Sequenced material: CD4+ T cells from PBMCs cultured with SARS-CoV-2 spike peptides, taken after COVID-19 vaccination. The cell subset or site label corresponds to: SARS-CoV-2 spike overlapping peptide pool stimulation. The receptor's source is a human donor who received a COVID-19 vaccine. Some clones in this sample may be carry-over from other donors' samples. The DNA is as follows: TGTGCCAGTAGTATCCCCGGGGACACTGAAGCTTTCTTT. It codes for CASSIPGDTEAFF.